Presented here are 6 T cell receptor beta chains from one specimen sequenced in a study of blood T cell repertoires in COVID-19 (dated by TCRdb to 2018 to 2020). Library construction relied on the immunoSEQ multiplex PCR assay. This is the immuneACCESS table as TCRdb keeps it, with only in-frame sequences that have V and J called. A part of the clones is gone; compared with another copy, unresolved V genes explain less than half, and the rest is unexplained. The table for this sample lists around 200,000 clones; about 85% of them were counted only once. Of the sample, approximately 19% is held by the ten largest clones. Sequencing used PBMCs or T cells enriched from blood (not recorded which). The receptors here all came from a man aged 35 to 55 who had recovered from COVID-19.

V is TRBV10-3 and J is TRBJ2-7; a weak D match, TRBD1 (6 bases). Germline V CDR1 and CDR2: ENHRY, SYGVKD. V lost 5 bases to trimming and J lost 3 bases, with 14 bases between them. The CDR3 sequence is 14 residues long. DNA of the CDR3: TGTGCCATCAGTTCACTCACAGGGTACTACGAGCAGTACTTC. Amino acids: CAISSLTGYYEQYF.

The chain has TRBV5-6 and TRBJ2-7, with TRBD1 matching 7 bases. Per germline, CDR1 SGHDT and CDR2 YYEEEE. The CDR3 contains 15 residues. Losses at the gene ends were 2 bases for V and 3 bases for J; bases not matched to a gene: 8. This chain's CDR3 is CASSFDRVSIYEQYF. Here the CDR3 DNA reads TGTGCCAGCAGCTTCGACAGGGTTTCCATCTACGAGCAGTACTTC.

The genes are TRBV5-8 and TRBJ1-1, with 7 positions matching TRBD1. The V and J ends lost 3 bases and 4 bases, in that order; junction bases with no gene match: 9. The germline CDR1 and CDR2 sequences are SGHTS and YDEGEE. The CDR3 has 15 amino acids. The CDR3 loop reads CASSSRIQGSTEAFF. DNA for the CDR3: TGTGCCAGCAGCTCCCGAATACAGGGGAGCACTGAAGCTTTCTTT. Complete variable domain (other parts from reference TRBV5-8 and TRBJ1-1): EAGVTQSPTHLIKTRGQQATLRCSPISGHTSVYWYQQALGLGLQFLLWYDEGEERNRGNFPPRFSGRQFPNYSSELNVNALELEDSALYLCASSSRIQGSTEAFFGQGTRLTVV.

V and J are TRBV18 and TRBJ1-1; a weak D match, TRBD1 (6 bases). CDR3 length: 14 amino acids. V lost 6 bases and J lost 1, with 12 bases in between. In germline, CDR1 is KGHSH, CDR2 LQKENI. This CDR3 is CASSSIRGNTEAFF. CDR3 DNA sequence: TGTGCCAGCTCGTCCATCAGGGGGAACACTGAAGCTTTCTTT.

This clone has only a few counts. CDR3 in DNA: TGTGCCAGCAGCCCCTTTCAGGGACAGACGAACACTGAAGCTTTCTTT. Its translation: CASSPFQGQTNTEAFF. This chain links TRBV7-9 with TRBJ1-1, with TRBD1 identical over 7 bases. Trimming at V came to 5 bases and at J to 1 base, leaving 10 bases not matched to a gene. The germline V gene has CDR1 SEHNR and CDR2 FQNEAQ (reference sequence). The CDR3 is made up of 16 amino acids.

This clone was counted only a few times. In DNA, the CDR3 is TGTGCCAGCAGCTCCAAGCTAGCGGGGGCCTTGGATACGCAGTATTTT. This gives the protein CASSSKLAGALDTQYF. The J gene is TRBJ2-3, the V gene TRBV5-4, with 10 positions matching TRBD2. The CDR3 loop spans 16 amino acids. Germline CDR1 and CDR2: SGHNT and YYREEE (reference sequence). J lost 6 bases, V lost 3 bases, and 10 bases had no gene match.